These 8 T cell receptor beta chains came from one sample sequenced in a study of metastatic and nonmetastatic thyroid tumors. No treatment had been given to any patient before thyroid surgery. Via MiXCR, TCRdb re-called the PCR reads. In the table there are 80,000 to 85,000 clones, around 12% of which are singletons. Sequences were obtained from tumor tissue. The receptors originated from a female donor with papillary thyroid cancer or a benign thyroid nodule (not recorded which). Some clones in this sample may be carry-over from other donors' samples.

Concerning this clone: A much larger clone differs from this one at a single base, so this may be a read error. The rearrangement joins TRBV5-4 to TRBJ2-7, with 8 positions matching TRBD1. The germline V gene has CDR1 SGHNT and CDR2 YYREEE (reference sequence). There are 14 residues in the CDR3. CDR3 coding DNA: TGTGCCAGCAGCCGGGGACAGGAGACCTACGAGCATTACTTC. It codes for CASSRGQETYEHYF.

This clone appeared many times. This chain connects TRBV5-1 to TRBJ2-3; 11 nucleotides align to TRBD2. This CDR3 has 15 amino acids. Germline values: CDR1 SGHRS, CDR2 YFSETQ. V dropped 8 bases and J dropped 3; count of bases not matched to a gene: 8. Written as DNA, the CDR3 is TGCGCCAGTAAGATAGCGGGAGGGAGGACAGATACGCAGTATTTT. It translates to CASKIAGGRTDTQYF.

This clone was counted at least ten times. The genes are TRBV30 and TRBJ1-5; D ambiguous. Trimming stripped 1 base from V and 4 bases from J, with 5 bases between. The CDR3 is 12 amino acids. Germline CDR1 GTSNPN, CDR2 SVGIG (reference sequence). The CDR3 DNA follows: TGTGCCTGGAGTGGTGGGAATCAGCCCCAGCATTTT. Translated, it gives CAWSGGNQPQHF. The full variable domain, rest sourced from reference TRBV30 and TRBJ1-5, is SQTIHQWPATLVQPVGSPLSLECTVEGTSNPNLYWYRQAAGRGLQLLFYSVGIGQISSEVPQNLSASRPQDRQFILSSKKLLLSDSGFYLCAWSGGNQPQHFGDGTRLSIL.

This clone was observed many times. The CDR3 here is CASSDNTNYGYTF. Written as DNA, the CDR3 is TGTGCCAGCAGTGACAATACTAACTATGGCTACACCTTC. The V gene is TRBV9, the J gene TRBJ1-2, with D hard to call. The CDR3 length is 13 residues. Germline assignment: CDR1 SGDLS and CDR2 YYNGEE. Trimming removed 5 bases from V and 0 bases from J, with 8 bases in between.

This clone was observed at least ten times. The rearrangement joins TRBV30 to TRBJ2-5; D remains ambiguous. CDR1 is GTSNPN, CDR2 SVGIG, per germline (reference sequence). The CDR3 totals 12 residues. Trimming took off 1 base at V and 4 bases at J, with 7 bases between the two ends. This chain's CDR3 is CAWSGVGETQYF. In DNA form, the CDR3 reads TGTGCCTGGAGTGGCGTGGGAGAGACCCAGTACTTC.

This clone showed up just a few times. This sequence joins TRBV27 and TRBJ2-1; 7 bases match TRBD2. Germline V gene data show CDR1 as MNHEY and CDR2 as SMNVEV (reference sequence). V lost 6 bases and J lost 6; bases outside the gene matches: 8. The CDR3 covers 14 residues. CDR3 DNA sequence: TGTGCCAGCAGGGATAGAGGGAGGGTCAATGAGCAGTTCTTC. It is translated as CASRDRGRVNEQFF.

This clone was counted once. The chain combines TRBV13 with TRBJ2-4, with 9 nucleotides matching TRBD2. Trimming took 5 bases from V and 1 from J; bases not matched to a gene: 3. This CDR3 is built from 15 residues. Germline values: CDR1 PRHDT, CDR2 FYEKMQ (reference sequence). The CDR3 protein is CASSRGGVAKNIQYF. CDR3 DNA: TGTGCCAGCAGCCGCGGGGGGGTGGCCAAAAACATTCAGTACTTC.

Comments on this clone: A read error may explain this, as a much larger clone is one base away. This same CDR3 is encoded by further DNA sequences in the sample. V is TRBV11-3 and J is TRBJ2-2, with D possibly TRBD2 on 5 matching bases. This CDR3 is built from 15 residues. CDR1 SGHNT and CDR2 YENEEA come from the germline V gene. CDR3 region: CASSSWSRTPGELFF. The CDR3 bases are TGTGCCAGCAGCTCTTGGTCCCGCACCCCCGGGGAGCTGTTCTTT.